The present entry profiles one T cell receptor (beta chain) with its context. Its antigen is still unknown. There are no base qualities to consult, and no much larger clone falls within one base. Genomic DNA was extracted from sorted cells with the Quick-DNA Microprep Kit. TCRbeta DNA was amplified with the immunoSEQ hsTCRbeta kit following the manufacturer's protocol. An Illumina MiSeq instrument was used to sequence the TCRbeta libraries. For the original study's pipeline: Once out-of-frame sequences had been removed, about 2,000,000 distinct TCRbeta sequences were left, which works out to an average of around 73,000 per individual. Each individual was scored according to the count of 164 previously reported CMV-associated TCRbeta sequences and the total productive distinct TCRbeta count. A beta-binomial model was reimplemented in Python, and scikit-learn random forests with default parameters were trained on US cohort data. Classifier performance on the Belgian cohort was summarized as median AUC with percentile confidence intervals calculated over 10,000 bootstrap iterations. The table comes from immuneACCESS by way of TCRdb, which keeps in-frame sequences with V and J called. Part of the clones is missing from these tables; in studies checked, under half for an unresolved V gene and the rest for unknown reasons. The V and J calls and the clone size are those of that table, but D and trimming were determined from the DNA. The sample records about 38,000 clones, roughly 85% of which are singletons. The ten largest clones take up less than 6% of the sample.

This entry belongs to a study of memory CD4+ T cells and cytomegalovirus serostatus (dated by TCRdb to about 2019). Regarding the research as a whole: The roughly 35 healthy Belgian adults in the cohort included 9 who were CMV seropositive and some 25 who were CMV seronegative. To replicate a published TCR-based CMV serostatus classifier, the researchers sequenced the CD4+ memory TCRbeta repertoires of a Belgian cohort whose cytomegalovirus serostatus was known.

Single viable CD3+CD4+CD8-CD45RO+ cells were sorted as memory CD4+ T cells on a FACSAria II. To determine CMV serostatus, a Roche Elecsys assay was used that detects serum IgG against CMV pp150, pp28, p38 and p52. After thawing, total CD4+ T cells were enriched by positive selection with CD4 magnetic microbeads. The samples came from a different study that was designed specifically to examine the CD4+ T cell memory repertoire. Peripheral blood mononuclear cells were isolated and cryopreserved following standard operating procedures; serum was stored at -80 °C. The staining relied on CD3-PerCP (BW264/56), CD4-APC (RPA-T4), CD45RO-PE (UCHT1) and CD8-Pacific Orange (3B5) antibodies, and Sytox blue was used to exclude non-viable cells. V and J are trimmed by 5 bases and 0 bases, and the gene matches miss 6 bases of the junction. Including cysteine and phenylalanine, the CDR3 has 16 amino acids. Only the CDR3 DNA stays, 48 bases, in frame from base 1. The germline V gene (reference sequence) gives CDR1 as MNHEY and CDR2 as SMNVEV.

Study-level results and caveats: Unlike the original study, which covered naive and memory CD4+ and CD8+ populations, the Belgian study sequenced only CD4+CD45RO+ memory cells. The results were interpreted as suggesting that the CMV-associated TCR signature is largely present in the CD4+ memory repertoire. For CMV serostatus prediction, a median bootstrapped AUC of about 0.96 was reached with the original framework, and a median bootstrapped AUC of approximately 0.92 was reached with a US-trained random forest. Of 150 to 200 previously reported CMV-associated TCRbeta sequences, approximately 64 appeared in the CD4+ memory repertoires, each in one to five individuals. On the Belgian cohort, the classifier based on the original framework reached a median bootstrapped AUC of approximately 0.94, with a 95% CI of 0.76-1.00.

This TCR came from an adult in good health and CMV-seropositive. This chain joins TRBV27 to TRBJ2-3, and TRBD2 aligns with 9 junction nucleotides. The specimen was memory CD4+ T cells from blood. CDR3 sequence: CASSLGTSTSTDTQYF. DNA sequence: TGTGCCAGCAGTCTCGGGACTAGCACAAGCACAGATACGCAGTATTTT.